These 28 T cell receptor beta chains originate from one sample sequenced in a study of blood T cell repertoires in COVID-19 (dated by TCRdb to about 2020). Receptors were amplified or captured by the immunoSEQ multiplex PCR assay. Drawn from immuneACCESS, this table holds only the in-frame rearrangements with V and J called that TCRdb kept. Clones are partly lost; checked studies trace under half to an unresolved V gene and leave the rest unexplained. Present in this sample are over 150,000 clones, more than 80% of which were seen just once. The top ten hold roughly 6.2% of the sample. The material sequenced was PBMCs or T cells enriched from blood (not recorded which). The receptors come from a man aged 40-50 years who had recovered from COVID-19.

The chain is built from TRBV25-1 and TRBJ2-6; D gene uncertain. This CDR3 has 16 residues. Per germline, CDR1 MGHDK and CDR2 SYGVNS. Between the trimmed V and J ends, which lost 4 bases and 0 bases, there was a span of 10 bases. The CDR3 nucleotides are TGTGCCAGCAGTGCCCCAGTCTCCTCTGGGGCCAACGTCCTGACTTTC. This translates into CASSAPVSSGANVLTF.

This chain joins TRBV3-1 (or the pseudogene TRBV3-2) and TRBJ2-4; weak D call: TRBD1 (5 bases). The CDR3 covers 13 residues. The V gene's germline CDR1 is LGHDT and CDR2 YNNKEL (reference sequence). V lost 0 bases to trimming and J lost 10 bases, with 10 bases between them. The CDR3 protein is CASSQDLQAIQYF. The CDR3 DNA reads as TGTGCCAGCAGCCAAGATCTACAGGCAATTCAGTACTTC.

V usage is TRBV7-8 and J usage is TRBJ1-5, with TRBD1 identical over 7 bases. CDR3 size: 16 residues. Germline V gene lookup returns CDR1 SGHVS and CDR2 FQNEAQ. V dropped 2 bases and J dropped 3; count of bases not matched to a gene: 7. The CDR3 protein is CASSLLAGTDNQPQHF. The CDR3 coding sequence is TGTGCCAGCAGCTTATTGGCGGGGACAGACAATCAGCCCCAGCATTTT.

The V call is TRBV12-5, the J call TRBJ2-7; TRBD1 might be the D (5 bases). Germline V gene lookup returns CDR1 LGHNT and CDR2 FRNRAP. V was clipped by 10 bases and J by 0 bases, with 16 bases between them. CDR3 size: 14 residues. The CDR3 coding sequence is TGTGCTACCCGGCGGAAAGGGGACTCCTACGAGCAGTACTTC. Translation: CATRRKGDSYEQYF.

Comments on this clone: One end of the junction fails to match germline, which may point to a read error. This chain connects TRBV11-3 to TRBJ2-7, with TRBD1 identical over 7 bases. The CDR3 has 16 residues. Per the germline V gene, CDR1 is SGHNT and CDR2 is YENEEA. The CDR3 region has the DNA TGTGCCAGCAGCCTAGACTTGACAGGGATTCTCGACGAGCAGTACTTC. This gives the protein CASSLDLTGILDEQYF. Filled out from reference TRBV11-3 and TRBJ2-7, the complete variable domain reads EAGVVQSPRYKIIEKKQPVAFWCNPISGHNTLYWYLQNLGQGPELLIRYENEEAVDDSQLPKDRFSAERLKGVDSTLKIQPAELGDSAVYLCASSLDLTGILDEQYFGPGTRLTVT.

CDR3 in DNA: TGTGCCTGGAGTAGGGGAAGTGAGCAGTTCTTC. Translation: CAWSRGSEQFF. The chain employs TRBV30 and TRBJ2-1, with a possible D match to TRBD1 (5 bases). Germline V gives CDR1 GTSNPN, CDR2 SVGIG (reference sequence). This CDR3 is 11 amino acids long. V lost 2 bases and J lost 9, with 8 bases in between.

This rearrangement joins TRBV7-9 to TRBJ2-7, with D possibly being TRBD2 (5 bases). Germline loops: CDR1 SEHNR, CDR2 FQNEAQ (reference sequence). CDR3 size: 14 residues. Trimming shortened V by 3 bases and J by 3 bases, and 12 bases separated the two germline ends. The chain's CDR3 is CASSFGPGLYEQYF. CDR3 nucleotide sequence: TGTGCCAGCAGCTTCGGCCCAGGACTCTACGAGCAGTACTTC.

There are a few counts of this clone. The chain recombines TRBV11-3 with TRBJ1-1; unclear D gene. CDR1 SGHNT and CDR2 YENEEA come from the germline V gene. The CDR3 has 14 residues. Trimming stripped 6 bases from V and 3 bases from J, with 14 bases between. CDR3 sequence (DNA): TGTGCCAGCAGTCCGGAACGGGAATACACTGAAGCTTTCTTT. Translating gives CASSPEREYTEAFF.

The gene calls are TRBV3-1 (or the pseudogene TRBV3-2) and TRBJ2-1, with D possibly matching TRBD2 (6 bases). The CDR3 spans 15 residues. The V end was cut by 1 base, the J end by 3 bases, with 10 bases between. Germline CDR1 is LGHDT and CDR2 is YNNKEL (reference sequence). The CDR3 nucleotides are TGTGCCAGCAGCCAAGTCGGGAGAAACTACAATGAGCAGTTCTTC. It yields the protein CASSQVGRNYNEQFF.

The chain employs TRBV4-1 and TRBJ1-2, with TRBD1 as a possible D gene (6 bases). The V and J ends lost 1 base and 4 bases respectively, with 16 bases between them. The CDR3 has 16 amino acids. Per germline, CDR1 MGHRA and CDR2 YSYEKL. CDR3 in amino acids: CASSQGRTTGRYGYTF. CDR3 DNA: TGCGCCAGCAGCCAAGGGAGGACAACAGGGCGCTATGGCTACACCTTC.

This clone was detected only once. This CDR3 is also generated by other DNA sequences in the sample. This sequence joins TRBV4-1 and TRBJ1-3, with unresolved D. Trimming shortened V by 0 bases and J by 0 bases, and 6 bases separated the two germline ends. This CDR3 contains 15 residues. Germline-derived CDR1 and CDR2 are MGHRA and YSYEKL. The CDR3: CASSQDERSGNTIYF. The CDR3, as DNA: TGCGCCAGCAGCCAAGATGAGCGCTCTGGAAACACCATATATTTT.

This clone was seen once. The chain is built from TRBV5-4 and TRBJ1-2; no clear D gene. Per germline, CDR1 SGHNT and CDR2 YYREEE (reference sequence). CDR3 size: 12 residues. V was shortened by 7 bases and J by 2 bases, with 9 bases between the two germline ends. For the CDR3, the DNA is TGTGCCAGCGGAGGTTCAAACTATGGCTACACCTTC. It codes for CASGGSNYGYTF.

V is TRBV7-3 and J is TRBJ1-1, with 9 bases that match TRBD1. V trimming: 5 bases; J trimming: 3 bases; junction bases outside the gene matches: 7. The germline V gene encodes CDR1 SGHTA and CDR2 FQGTGA. CDR3 length: 15 amino acids. CDR3: CASSPSRDRDTEAFF. Written as DNA, the CDR3 is TGTGCCAGCAGCCCGTCCAGGGACAGGGACACTGAAGCTTTCTTT.

The chain combines TRBV2 with TRBJ2-7; D unclear. The CDR3 consists of 10 residues. V lost 1 base to trimming and J lost 11 bases, with 6 bases between them. Germline values: CDR1 SNHLY, CDR2 FYNNEI. The CDR3 region is CASSEVQEYF. Written as DNA, the CDR3 is TGTGCCAGCAGTGAAGTCCAGGAGTACTTC.

This clone was recorded a few times. The chain joins TRBV6-1 to TRBJ2-5; D remains ambiguous. The CDR3 is made up of 10 amino acids. V shed 3 bases and J shed 10 bases, with 6 bases lying between them. The germline V gene encodes CDR1 MNHNS and CDR2 SASEGT. The CDR3 DNA reads TGTGCCAGCAGTGACGAGGACCAGTACTTC. Encoded protein: CASSDEDQYF.

The J gene is TRBJ1-1, the V gene TRBV19, with D possibly TRBD1 on 5 matching bases. This CDR3 comprises 12 residues. In germline, CDR1 is LNHDA, CDR2 SQIVND (reference sequence). V shed 5 bases and J shed 10 bases, with 14 bases lying between them. CDR3 in DNA: TGTGCCAGTAGTTGGGTAGAAGGGGTAGCTTTCTTT. Translating gives CASSWVEGVAFF. Combining the CDR3 with reference TRBV19 and TRBJ1-1 gives the whole variable domain DGGITQSPKYLFRKEGQNVTLSCEQNLNHDAMYWYRQDPGQGLRLIYYSQIVNDFQKGDIAEGYSVSREKKESFPLTVTSAQKNPTAFYLCASSWVEGVAFFGQGTRLTVV.

The chain has TRBV7-8 and TRBJ1-3, with D tentatively TRBD1 (5 bases). Germline V gives CDR1 SGHVS, CDR2 FQNEAQ. CDR3 length equals 16 residues. V lost 3 bases and J lost 0, with 12 bases in between. The CDR3 DNA reads TGTGCCAGCAGCTTCGAACCAGGGAACTCTGGAAACACCATATATTTT. Residues: CASSFEPGNSGNTIYF.

V and J are TRBV25-1 and TRBJ1-2; 7 positions match TRBD1. Trimming cost V 4 bases and J 7 bases; bases outside gene matches: 9. Germline V gives CDR1 MGHDK, CDR2 SYGVNS. The CDR3 extends over 14 amino acids. This chain's CDR3 is CASSVGQALPGYTF. The DNA for the CDR3 is TGTGCCAGCAGTGTCGGACAGGCCCTCCCTGGCTACACCTTC.

The V gene is TRBV30, the J gene TRBJ1-2; the D gene is possibly TRBD1 (5 bases). Germline V CDR1 and CDR2: GTSNPN, SVGIG (reference sequence). This CDR3 has 15 amino acids. V lost 1 base to trimming and J lost 3 bases, with 15 bases between them. CDR3 DNA: TGTGCCTGGAGTGGAGGGGACTGGCTGGACTATGGCTACACCTTC. Translating gives CAWSGGDWLDYGYTF.

The gene calls are TRBV27 and TRBJ1-6; maybe TRBD1 (6 bases). Trimming shortened V by 4 bases and J by 10 bases, and 11 bases separated the two germline ends. Germline V gene data show CDR1 as MNHEY and CDR2 as SMNVEV (reference sequence). The CDR3 spans 13 residues. The CDR3 DNA sequence: TGTGCCAGCAGTTGGACAGCAACGTCACCCCTCCACTTT. It codes for CASSWTATSPLHF.

The V call is TRBV7-3, the J call TRBJ2-3, with 8 bases matching TRBD2. The CDR3 contains 15 residues. Germline V gene data show CDR1 as SGHTA and CDR2 as FQGTGA. V lost 3 bases to trimming and J lost 2 bases; unmatched junction nucleotides: 4. CDR3 DNA: TGTGCCAGCAGCTTCCAAGCGGGAGTCACAGATACGCAGTATTTT. Translated, it gives CASSFQAGVTDTQYF.

The chain joins TRBV5-1 to TRBJ2-2; the D gene is possibly TRBD2 (6 bases). CDR1 SGHRS and CDR2 YFSETQ come from the germline V gene. CDR3 length: 15 residues. The germline V and J ends were trimmed by 4 bases and 5 bases, with 15 bases remaining between them. CDR3 coding DNA: TGCGCCAGCAGCCCGATAGTGGGGGGAACCGGGGAGCTGTTTTTT. This codes for CASSPIVGGTGELFF.

This rearrangement joins TRBV6-5 to TRBJ2-6; perhaps TRBD2 as D (5 bases). V was clipped by 7 bases and J by 0 bases, with 10 bases between them. The germline gives CDR1 MNHEY, CDR2 SVGAGI. This CDR3 has 15 residues. This CDR3 is CASKEGPSGANVLTF. CDR3 coding DNA: TGTGCCAGCAAAGAGGGTCCCTCTGGGGCCAACGTCCTGACTTTC.

The chain is built from TRBV10-3 and TRBJ1-1; 8 bases agree with TRBD1. Trimming at V came to 6 bases and at J to 7 bases, leaving 4 bases not matched to a gene. From germline, CDR1 is ENHRY and CDR2 SYGVKD. The CDR3 totals 12 residues. CDR3 in amino acids: CAIRDRGGEAFF. CDR3 DNA: TGTGCCATCAGAGACAGGGGAGGTGAAGCTTTCTTT.

The V and J genes are TRBV6-2 or TRBV6-3 and TRBJ2-7, with 8 bases aligning to TRBD1. Germline values: CDR1 MNHEY, CDR2 SVGEGT. The CDR3 has 16 amino acids. With V trimmed by 8 bases and J by 5 bases, 17 bases remained unmatched. CDR3 nucleotides: TGTGCCAGCCGCCTCTACCGGGACAGGAAGGGACACGAGCAGTACTTC. This translates into CASRLYRDRKGHEQYF.

This clone has a count of ten or more. The chain joins TRBV6-5 to TRBJ1-6, with D possibly matching TRBD1 (5 bases). The V end lost 3 bases, the J end lost 10 bases, and 19 bases lay between the germline ends. This CDR3 has 16 amino acids. The germline V gene encodes CDR1 MNHEY and CDR2 SVGAGI. The CDR3 coding sequence is TGTGCCAGCAGTTATTCCTCTCTGGCAGGGCAATCACCCCTCCACTTT. This translates into CASSYSSLAGQSPLHF.

The chain is built from TRBV19 and TRBJ2-2, with unresolved D. Trimming took off 10 bases at V and 3 bases at J, with 15 bases between the two ends. CDR1 LNHDA and CDR2 SQIVND come from the germline V gene (reference sequence). CDR3 size: 14 residues. The CDR3 DNA follows: TGTGCCACCCGTGGCGGATCCTACACCGGGGAGCTGTTTTTT. Translated, it gives CATRGGSYTGELFF. Looking up the rest from reference TRBV19 and TRBJ2-2 gives the full variable domain: DGGITQSPKYLFRKEGQNVTLSCEQNLNHDAMYWYRQDPGQGLRLIYYSQIVNDFQKGDIAEGYSVSREKKESFPLTVTSAQKNPTAFYLCATRGGSYTGELFFGEGSRLTVL.

The gene calls are TRBV2 and TRBJ2-7; no reliable D call. Per the germline V gene, CDR1 is SNHLY and CDR2 is FYNNEI. Trimming shortened V by 3 bases and J by 5 bases, and 8 bases separated the two germline ends. This CDR3 has 12 residues. CDR3: CASSETRDEQYF. The CDR3 nucleotides are TGTGCCAGCAGTGAGACACGCGACGAGCAGTACTTC.